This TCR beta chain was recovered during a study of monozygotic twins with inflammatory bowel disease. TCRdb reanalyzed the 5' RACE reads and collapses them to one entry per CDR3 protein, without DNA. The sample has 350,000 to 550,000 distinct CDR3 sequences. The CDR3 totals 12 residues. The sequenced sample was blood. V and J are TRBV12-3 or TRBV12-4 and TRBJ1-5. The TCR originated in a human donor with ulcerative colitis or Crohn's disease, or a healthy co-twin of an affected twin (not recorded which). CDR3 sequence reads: CASSPQNQPQHF.